This TCR beta chain was found in a study of glioma-infiltrating T cells after dendritic cell vaccination. Looking at the study overall: Glioblastoma patients came from Phase I and II dendritic cell vaccination trials. Autologous tumor lysate was loaded overnight onto monocyte-derived dendritic cells grown about seven days with IL-4 and GM-CSF. Study-level findings and limits: Few patients contributed both blood and tumor specimens.

Per germline, CDR1 MDHEN and CDR2 SYDVKM. CDR3 length: 11 amino acids. On this clone itself: Its specificity is not known.

Time point indicated: after dendritic cell vaccination, including at tumor progression/relapse. Clones were sequenced by immunoSEQ multiplex PCR, and TCRdb holds only the in-frame ones, with some missing. The repertoire has tens of thousands of clones, approximately 80% of them found once; the top ten carry 15% to 18%. Sequenced material: blood, taken after dendritic cell vaccination. V gene TRBV28 combines with J gene TRBJ1-1; no firm D call. The TCR comes from a human donor with glioblastoma. In nucleotides, the CDR3 is TGTGCTTGCGGGCTGAACACTGAAGCTTTCTTT. Translated: CACGLNTEAFF.